This T cell receptor beta chain originates from a study of cytomegalovirus exposure and HLA in healthy donors. With regard to this clone: The antigen remains unidentified.

Germline V gene lookup returns CDR1 GTSNPN and CDR2 SVGIG (reference sequence). V lost 1 base and J 6 bases, leaving 15 bases between the germline ends. This CDR3 contains 14 residues. Study-wide results and limits: The study put roughly 160 TCR beta chains on its list as cytomegalovirus-associated. The tendency of first-cohort TCR clusters to co-occur in the roughly 110 validation repertoires was identified by a subsequent analysis. Three CMV-associated chains proved CMV antigen-specific in vitro.

Method: immunoSEQ multiplex PCR; TCRdb's copy keeps in-frame clones and lacks some. The table lists more than 250,000 clones, around 86% of them singletons. The donors were in the roughly 130-subject validation cohort, distinct from the approximately 700-subject first cohort. J is TRBJ1-1 and V is TRBV30; D is possibly TRBD1 (6 bases). Sequences were obtained from PBMCs. The sequence came from a young woman in good health and CMV-seronegative. DNA for the CDR3: TGTGCCTGGAGTGGGGGAGGGGGACGATCTGAAGCTTTCTTT. It translates to CAWSGGGGRSEAFF.